This T cell receptor beta chain was retrieved from a study of blood T cells in healthy people across ages (dated by TCRdb to between 2015 and 2016). Notes on the research overall: Template switching captured roughly one uniquely barcoded TCR beta cDNA molecule per two T cells in model experiments. Two additional independent replicas of 1 million unique cDNA reads from the same blood draw were analyzed for two donors (one aged 18 to 30 and one aged 80 or older). Using deep sequencing normalized with unique cDNA molecular identifiers, the study measured how TCR beta repertoire diversity changes with age. The donors were split into four age groups: young (average 16 years), middle-aged (nearly 40), aged (approximately 60) and long-lived (over 75). To avoid experimental bias, donors of different ages were spread randomly across the sequencing lanes. Paper-wide results and their limitations: Estimates of total diversity based on one million sequenced T cells were regarded as lower bounds and as underestimates. Because donor CMV infection status was unknown, age-related changes in expanded clonotypes were potentially confounded. The percentage of naive T cells measured by flow cytometry correlated strongly with observed TCR beta diversity. Bulk unsorted PBMC profiling prevented conclusive comparison of naive and antigen-experienced compartments. Observed TCR beta diversity per million T cells fell roughly linearly with age, and a significant reduction was already apparent by age about 36. Compared with the aged group, the long-lived group had more naive CD4+ T cells, fewer expanded clones and increased TCR diversity, a pattern suggesting age selection.

Trimming costs V 1 base and J 6 bases, and their ends lie 16 bases apart. Reading the germline V gene (reference sequence) gives CDR1 SEHNR and CDR2 FQNEAQ. The CDR3 has 16 amino acids, counting the end cysteine and phenylalanine. The kept DNA is CDR3 alone, 48 bases in frame from the first base. The donors were roughly 40 Caucasian individuals from Russia, aged 6 to 90 years, who were systemically healthy. Around 10 milliliters of peripheral blood were collected from each donor into EDTA-treated Vacutainer tubes. Ficoll-Paque density-gradient centrifugation was used to isolate PBMCs, with at least 6.5 million per sample. Total RNA, at least 5 micrograms per sample, was extracted from PBMCs with Trizol reagent. For every donor, flow cytometry on a PBMC aliquot measured the percentage of naive CD45RAhigh/CD27high T cells. The protocol used for the library was 5' RACE. This sample was sequenced with an Illumina HiSeq 2500. A second PCR of roughly 7 to 11 cycles was performed with a sample-barcoded 5' primer and a J-beta primer mix. A unique molecular identifier was introduced onto each TCR beta cDNA molecule by a template-switch 5' adaptor carrying 12 random nucleotides. Each sample yielded at least 2.5 million CDR3-containing paired-end reads. First-strand cDNA was synthesized from all RNA with the Mint cDNA synthesis kit, primed by a TRBC-specific oligonucleotide. Following uracil-DNA glycosylase treatment, all cDNA underwent a first 18-cycle PCR with the universal primers M1SS and BC2_uni_R. The original pipeline was this. Normalization of each sample was performed by random selection of 1 million high-quality reads, each carrying a distinct molecular identifier. Instead of being binned into consensus sequences, reads that shared molecular identifiers were thrown out. MiTCR, with a Q25 quality threshold and the strictest error-elimination algorithm, was used for CDR3 identification, clonotype clustering and error correction. A nonparametric unseen species model with Euler transformation was used to estimate lower-bound total TCR beta diversity. Clones were called with MiXCR by TCRdb after fastp trimmed the public reads at Q25, and only in-frame beta chains were retained. Each entry merges the rows of one CDR3 protein and shows their most common DNA and genes. The authors' filters were not applied to this entry. This sample lists roughly 2 million distinct CDR3 sequences; just under 50% were detected once. Of the sample, less than 2.5% falls within the top ten clones.

On this clonotype itself: Its antigen is not yet known. Per-nucleotide qualities are absent, and no much larger clonotype sits a single base away.

The sequence was collected from a woman between 40 and 55 years old in good health. Sequences were obtained from blood. The V and J segments used are TRBV7-9 and TRBJ2-1; the D assignment is uncertain and may be TRBD1 or TRBD2, with 5 bases supporting each. The sequence in DNA is TGTGCCAGCAGCTTAGATACGGGACCGGGCTCCAATGAGCAGTTCTTC. This yields the protein CASSLDTGPGSNEQFF. When the CDR3 is completed using the reference TRBV7-9 and TRBJ2-1 genes on either side, the full variable domain is DTGVSQNPRHKITKRGQNVTFRCDPISEHNRLYWYRQTLGQGPEFLTYFQNEAQLEKSRLLSDRFSAERPKGSFSTLEIQRTEQGDSAMYLCASSLDTGPGSNEQFFGPGTRLTVL.